The present T cell receptor (beta chain) was sequenced within a study of radiation and T cells in renal cell carcinoma. For the study at large: Nephrectomy followed 15 Gy stereotactic body radiation by 4 weeks.

Trimming took 3 bases from V and 9 from J; bases not matched to a gene: 10. This CDR3 contains 17 residues. Germline assignment: CDR1 LNHNV and CDR2 YYDKDF (reference sequence). Regarding the study as a whole: In blood, top tumor clones expanded by 2 weeks, shrinking by 4. Baseline intratumoral clonotype presence is unknown without pretreatment biopsies.

Comment on this clone: The antigen remains unidentified.

Time point here: blood 2 weeks post-SBRT. Treatment of the sample: 15 Gy SBRT to primary tumor, nephrectomy 4 weeks later. Radiation-treated patients gave blood at baseline, week 2 and week 4. The method was immunoSEQ multiplex PCR; TCRdb's version includes in-frame clones alone and lacks a portion of them. The sample yields fewer than 150,000 clones, approximately 90% seen once. The TCR sequence derives from a woman between 65 and 79 years old with renal cell carcinoma. Here the sequenced sample was blood, taken from a patient whose treatment included radiotherapy and nephrectomy. The chain has TRBV15 and TRBJ1-6, with 11 bases aligning to TRBD1. CDR3 protein: CATSSELPGTGGSPLHF. The CDR3 DNA reads TGTGCCACCAGCAGCGAACTCCCCGGGACAGGGGGTTCACCCCTCCACTTT.